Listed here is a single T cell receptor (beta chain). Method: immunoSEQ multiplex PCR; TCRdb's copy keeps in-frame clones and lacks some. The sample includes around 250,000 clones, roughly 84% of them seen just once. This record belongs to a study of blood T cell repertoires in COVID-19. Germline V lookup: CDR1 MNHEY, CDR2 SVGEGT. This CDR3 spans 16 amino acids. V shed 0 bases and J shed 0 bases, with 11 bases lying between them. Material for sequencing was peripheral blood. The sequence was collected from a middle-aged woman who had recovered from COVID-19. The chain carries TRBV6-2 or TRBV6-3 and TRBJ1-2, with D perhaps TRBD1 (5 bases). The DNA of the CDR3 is TGTGCCAGCAGTTACTCCGGGGGAGCAGCTAACTATGGCTACACCTTC. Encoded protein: CASSYSGGAANYGYTF.